These 20 T cell receptor beta chains share one sample of origin, sequenced in a study of blood T cells in healthy people across ages. Using a J-beta primer mix together with a sample-barcoded 5' primer, a second PCR was run for roughly 6 to 12 cycles. From the 5' RACE reads, TCRdb called clonotypes with MiXCR, one entry per CDR3 protein. The sample includes around 750,000 distinct CDR3 sequences, 53% of them seen just once. The sample taken for sequencing was blood. These receptors were obtained from an elderly man in good health.

The chain carries TRBV5-1 and TRBJ2-5; no firm D call. The tail of the sequence fits TRBJ2-7 better, so the J call may be wrong. Per the germline V gene, CDR1 is SGHRS and CDR2 is YFSETQ. The CDR3 sequence is 14 residues long. The CDR3 DNA reads as TGCGCCAGCAGCTTGGGACACGAGGCCTACGAGCAGTACTTC. As protein: CASSLGHEAYEQYF.

This clonotype was detected only a few times. As DNA, the CDR3 is TGTGCCAGCAGTCGTAATGGGGGAAGCAATCAGCCCCAGCATTTT. It translates to CASSRNGGSNQPQHF. The J gene is TRBJ1-5, the V gene TRBV2, with a possible D match to TRBD1 (5 bases). Germline values: CDR1 SNHLY, CDR2 FYNNEI. There are 15 residues in the CDR3. V was cut by 5 bases and J by 1 base, with 12 bases left in between.

This sequence joins TRBV4-1 and TRBJ1-1, with unresolved D. This CDR3 has 15 amino acids. Germline V gene lookup returns CDR1 MGHRA and CDR2 YSYEKL. The ends were cut back, 6 bases at V and 3 bases at J, with 17 bases in the middle. CDR3 in amino acids: CASRPQAYSDTEAFF. Written as DNA, the CDR3 is TGCGCCAGCAGACCCCAAGCCTACAGCGACACTGAAGCTTTCTTT.

The rearrangement joins TRBV21-1 to TRBJ1-1. TRBV21-1 corresponds to a pseudogene. The CDR3 sequence is 16 residues long. CDR3 DNA: TGTGCCAGCAGCATCCTCGTGCAGAATAGGGATACTGAAGCTTTCTTT. Encoded protein: CASSILVQNRDTEAFF.

This clonotype occurred a few times. The chain couples TRBV25-1 to TRBJ2-3, with TRBD2 matching 11 bases. The CDR3 has 13 residues. The junction had 3 bases not matched to a gene; V was cut back by 4 bases and J by 9 bases. Germline assignment: CDR1 MGHDK and CDR2 SYGVNS. This CDR3 is CASSVLAGATQYF. The CDR3 nucleotides are TGTGCCAGCAGTGTACTAGCGGGGGCCACGCAGTATTTT.

The chain recombines TRBV27 with TRBJ2-7, with D possibly being TRBD2 (6 bases). The CDR3 is 16 residues long. CDR1 is MNHEY, CDR2 SMNVEV, per germline (reference sequence). The V gene lost 5 bases and the J gene lost 2 bases, with 19 bases spanning the gap. The CDR3 region is CASSGFRERGTYEQYF. CDR3 DNA: TGTGCCAGCAGTGGGTTCAGAGAACGGGGGACCTACGAGCAGTACTTC.

The chain uses TRBV3-1 and TRBJ1-1; D gene unclear. The CDR3 loop spans 13 amino acids. CDR1 and CDR2 (germline): LGHDT, YNNKEL (reference sequence). V shed 5 bases and J shed 6 bases, with 13 bases lying between them. Here the CDR3 DNA reads TGTGCCAGCAGCGTCACTCCGGACGCTGAAGCTTTCTTT. Amino acid sequence: CASSVTPDAEAFF.

CDR3 in DNA: TGCAGTGCTAGGCGAGGTTCTAGCGGGAGGCACAATGAGCAGTTCTTC. The encoded protein is CSARRGSSGRHNEQFF. The V and J genes are TRBV20-1 and TRBJ2-1; 11 nucleotides line up with TRBD2. Germline values: CDR1 DFQATT, CDR2 SNEGSKA (reference sequence). This CDR3 is built from 16 residues. Trimming took 3 bases from V and 5 from J; bases not matched to a gene: 9.

V usage is TRBV7-2 and J usage is TRBJ2-1, with D possibly being TRBD1 or TRBD2 (5 bases each). The DNA end is a closer match to TRBJ2-7, so the J assignment may be wrong. CDR3 length equals 16 residues. Germline values: CDR1 SGHTA, CDR2 FQGNSA. The DNA for the CDR3 is TGTGCCAGCAGCTTAGTAGTTTTCGGGGCATACAATGAGCAGTACTTC. Its translation is CASSLVVFGAYNEQYF.

This sequence joins TRBV11-2 and TRBJ2-7; D may correspond to TRBD1 or TRBD2 (5 bases each). The CDR3 is made up of 14 amino acids. The germline V and J ends were trimmed by 3 bases and 2 bases, with 11 bases remaining between them. Per the germline V gene, CDR1 is SGHAT and CDR2 is FQNNGV. The CDR3 protein is CASSFAGAAYEQYF. CDR3 DNA: TGTGCCAGCAGCTTTGCCGGGGCCGCCTACGAGCAGTACTTC.

This clonotype has just a few counts. The CDR3 is CASMGYGGYTF. DNA of the CDR3: TGCGCCAGCATGGGGTACGGAGGCTACACCTTC. The chain joins TRBV5-1 to TRBJ1-2, with D unclear. Trimming took 6 bases from V and 8 from J, leaving 11 bases between them. The CDR3 length is 11 residues. In germline, CDR1 is SGHRS, CDR2 YFSETQ.

The rearrangement links TRBV9 to TRBJ2-7, with TRBD2 identical over 10 bases. V lost 0 bases, J lost 7 bases, and 10 bases stayed unmatched. This CDR3 has 16 residues. CDR1 and CDR2 (germline): SGDLS, YYNGEE. CDR3 sequence (DNA): TGTGCCAGCAGCGTAGTGGTAGCGGGAGGCTTGAGTGAGCAGTACTTC. Protein: CASSVVVAGGLSEQYF.

The V gene is TRBV7-8, the J gene TRBJ2-1; 7 bases map to TRBD2. V dropped 5 bases and J dropped 7; count of bases not matched to a gene: 14. The CDR3 covers 16 residues. In germline, CDR1 is SGHVS, CDR2 FQNEAQ. The CDR3 DNA follows: TGTGCCAGCAGCGCAAGGGGTGTACTAGCGCTTAATGAGCAGTTCTTC. Its protein product is CASSARGVLALNEQFF.

Only a few counts were recorded for this clonotype. Written as DNA, the CDR3 is TGTGCCAGCAGCCCCTACATCGGACTAGCGGAGCCAGATACGCAGTATTTT. It is translated as CASSPYIGLAEPDTQYF. The chain recombines TRBV9 with TRBJ2-3; TRBD2 aligns across 10 bases. V was clipped by 4 bases and J by 4 bases; unmatched bases: 12. From germline, CDR1 is SGDLS and CDR2 YYNGEE. The CDR3 sequence is 17 residues long.

The rearrangement joins TRBV9 to TRBJ2-3; 8 positions agree with TRBD1. The J segment lost 5 bases and the V segment lost 0 bases, leaving 5 bases of the junction unmatched. The CDR3 is made up of 15 amino acids. Germline CDR1 and CDR2: SGDLS and YYNGEE. The DNA of the CDR3 is TGTGCCAGCAGCGTAGCGGACAGGGTCATAGATACGCAGTATTTT. Translated: CASSVADRVIDTQYF.

The chain is built from TRBV3-1 and TRBJ1-5; tentative D call: TRBD1 (5 bases). V dropped 3 bases and J dropped 3 bases, with 15 bases sitting between them. This CDR3 contains 16 residues. Germline loops: CDR1 LGHDT, CDR2 YNNKEL (reference sequence). CDR3 loop: CASSQGTGVNNQPQHF. The CDR3, as DNA: TGTGCCAGCAGCCAGGGGACCGGGGTTAACAATCAGCCCCAGCATTTT.

The J gene is TRBJ2-7, the V gene TRBV20-1, with TRBD1 matching over 9 bases. This CDR3 is 13 amino acids long. The trim removed 6 bases at V and 7 bases at J, leaving 10 bases unmatched. CDR1 and CDR2 from the germline V gene are DFQATT and SNEGSKA (reference sequence). CDR3 sequence reads: CSAKGTGSGEQYF. In DNA form, the CDR3 reads TGCAGTGCGAAAGGGACAGGGTCGGGGGAGCAGTACTTC.

The gene calls are TRBV20-1 and TRBJ1-2, with 8 nucleotides matching TRBD1. V was clipped by 4 bases and J by 6 bases; unmatched bases: 16. Looked up from germline, CDR1 is DFQATT and CDR2 is SNEGSKA (reference sequence). The CDR3 sequence is 16 residues long. The CDR3 bases are TGCAGTGCTATAATACGAAGCAGGGGGCGGTTTGATGGCTACACCTTC. Translation gives CSAIIRSRGRFDGYTF.

The rearrangement uses TRBV3-1 and TRBJ2-1, with TRBD2 matching over 10 bases. This CDR3 region has 17 residues. V shed 0 bases, J shed 8 bases, and the junction held 10 bases outside the gene matches. The germline V gene encodes CDR1 LGHDT and CDR2 YNNKEL (reference sequence). The CDR3 DNA reads TGTGCCAGCAGCCAAGATGGGCCCGGTCTAGCGGGAGATGAGCAGTTCTTC. Its translation is CASSQDGPGLAGDEQFF.

In the case of this clonotype: Mismatch with germline at one junction end may stem from a read error. The CDR3 bases are TGTGCCAGCAGTTTAGGAGGACCGCCCGCTGAAGCTTTCTTT. Protein: CASSLGGPPAEAFF. The chain joins TRBV11-1 to TRBJ1-1; D is unresolved. CDR1 SGHAT and CDR2 FQDESV come from the germline V gene (reference sequence). The CDR3 runs 14 residues.